The source of this T cell receptor (beta chain) is a study of post-analysis software for immune sequencing data. About the study: Progressive-relapsing, secondary progressive and relapsing-remitting multiple sclerosis were among the disease courses included. Findings of the study overall: Five TRBV segments were significantly more frequent in patients than in controls. TRBV5-6, TRBV5-1 and TRBV20-1 were among these segments. People with multiple sclerosis had a significantly lower normalized Chao1 diversity than controls did. Analysis by F measure revealed that same-batch samples clustered strongly together.

Unique molecular identifiers were built into the TCR beta cDNA libraries. Out of 1 to 10 million T cells, a few hundred thousand cDNA molecules were generated. TCRdb used MiXCR to reprocess the PCR reads, holding one entry per CDR3 protein. The repertoire includes 400,000 to 500,000 distinct CDR3 sequences, less than 40% of them detected once, and approximately 7.7% sits in the top ten. In regard to this clonotype: Its target is unknown.

J gave up 3 bases and V 0 bases, and 9 bases lay outside the gene matches. Looked up from germline, CDR1 is DFQATT and CDR2 is SNEGSKA (reference sequence). The CDR3 loop spans 18 amino acids. This TCR derives from a girl aged 2 to 10 with multiple sclerosis. The material sequenced was blood. The chain uses TRBV20-1 and TRBJ2-3, with 13 bases matching TRBD2. The CDR3 reads CSAREPPTSGRATDTQYF. CDR3 bases: TGCAGTGCTAGAGAGCCCCCCACTAGCGGGAGGGCAACAGATACGCAGTATTTT.